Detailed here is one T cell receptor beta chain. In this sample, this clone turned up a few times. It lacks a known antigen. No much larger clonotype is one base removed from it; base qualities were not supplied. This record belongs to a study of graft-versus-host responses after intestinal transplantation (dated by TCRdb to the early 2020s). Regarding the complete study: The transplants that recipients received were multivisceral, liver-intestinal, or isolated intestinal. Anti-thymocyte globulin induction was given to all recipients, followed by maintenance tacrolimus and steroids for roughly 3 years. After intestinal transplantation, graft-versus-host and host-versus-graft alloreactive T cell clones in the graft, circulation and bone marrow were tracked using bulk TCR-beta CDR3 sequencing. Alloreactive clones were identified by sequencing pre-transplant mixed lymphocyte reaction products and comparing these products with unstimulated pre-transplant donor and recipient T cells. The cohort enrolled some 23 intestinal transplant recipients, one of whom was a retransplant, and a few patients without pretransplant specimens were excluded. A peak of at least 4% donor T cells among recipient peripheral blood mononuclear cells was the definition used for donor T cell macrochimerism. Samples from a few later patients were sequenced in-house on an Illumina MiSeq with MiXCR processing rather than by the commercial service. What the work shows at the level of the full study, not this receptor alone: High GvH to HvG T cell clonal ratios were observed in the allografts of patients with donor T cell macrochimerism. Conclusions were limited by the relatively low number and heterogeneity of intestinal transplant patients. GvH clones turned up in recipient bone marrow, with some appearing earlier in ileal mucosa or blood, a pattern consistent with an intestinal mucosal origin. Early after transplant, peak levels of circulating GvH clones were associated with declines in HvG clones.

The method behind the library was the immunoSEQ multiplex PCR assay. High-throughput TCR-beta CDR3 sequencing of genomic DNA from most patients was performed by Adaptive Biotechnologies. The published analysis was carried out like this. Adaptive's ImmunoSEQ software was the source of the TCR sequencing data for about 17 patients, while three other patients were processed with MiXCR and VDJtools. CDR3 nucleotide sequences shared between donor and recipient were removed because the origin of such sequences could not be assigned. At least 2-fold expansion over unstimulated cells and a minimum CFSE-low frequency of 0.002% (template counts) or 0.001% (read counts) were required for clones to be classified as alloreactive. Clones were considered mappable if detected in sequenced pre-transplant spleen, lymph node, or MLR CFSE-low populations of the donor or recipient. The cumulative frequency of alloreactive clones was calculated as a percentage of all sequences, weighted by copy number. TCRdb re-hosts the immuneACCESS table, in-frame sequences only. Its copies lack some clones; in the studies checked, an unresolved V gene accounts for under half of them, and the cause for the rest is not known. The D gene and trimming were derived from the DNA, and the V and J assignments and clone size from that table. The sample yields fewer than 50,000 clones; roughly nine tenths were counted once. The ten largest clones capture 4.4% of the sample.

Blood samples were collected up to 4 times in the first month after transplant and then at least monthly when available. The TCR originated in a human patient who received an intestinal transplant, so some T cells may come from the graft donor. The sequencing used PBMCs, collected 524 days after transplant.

The nucleotides are TGTGCCAGCAGCTTAGATCTAACCGAAGCTTTCTTT. Its protein product is CASSLDLTEAFF. This chain is built from TRBV11-2 and TRBJ1-1, with the D gene uncertain. The CDR1 and CDR2 encoded by the germline V gene are SGHAT and FQNNGV. V lost 0 bases and J lost 8 bases; the stretch between them is 7 bases long. The CDR3 covers 12 residues, taking in both the cysteine and the phenylalanine. Only CDR3 DNA remains: 36 bases, in frame from the first base.